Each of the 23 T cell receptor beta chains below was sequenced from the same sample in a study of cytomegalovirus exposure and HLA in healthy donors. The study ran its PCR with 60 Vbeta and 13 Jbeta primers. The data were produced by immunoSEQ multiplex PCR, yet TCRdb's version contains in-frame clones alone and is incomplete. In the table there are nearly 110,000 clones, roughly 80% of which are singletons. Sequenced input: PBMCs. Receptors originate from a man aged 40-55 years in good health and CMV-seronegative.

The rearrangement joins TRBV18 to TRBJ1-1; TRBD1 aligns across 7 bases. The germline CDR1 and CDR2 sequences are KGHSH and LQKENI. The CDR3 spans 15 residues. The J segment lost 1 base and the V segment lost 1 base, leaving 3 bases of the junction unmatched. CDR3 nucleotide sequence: TGTGCCAGCTCACCACTACAGGGGAGGAACACTGAAGCTTTCTTT. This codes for CASSPLQGRNTEAFF.

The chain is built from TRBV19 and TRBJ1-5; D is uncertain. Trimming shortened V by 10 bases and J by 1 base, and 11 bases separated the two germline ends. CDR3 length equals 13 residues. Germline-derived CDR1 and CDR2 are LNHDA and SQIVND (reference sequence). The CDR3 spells CAIGGRSNQPQHF. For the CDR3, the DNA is TGTGCCATTGGAGGCAGGAGCAATCAGCCCCAGCATTTT.

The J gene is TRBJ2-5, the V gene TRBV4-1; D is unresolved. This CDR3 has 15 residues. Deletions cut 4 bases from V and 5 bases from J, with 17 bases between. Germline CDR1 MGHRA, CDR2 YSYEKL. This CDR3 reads CASSPFGFARETQYF. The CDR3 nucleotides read TGCGCCAGCAGCCCCTTTGGTTTCGCCCGGGAGACCCAGTACTTC.

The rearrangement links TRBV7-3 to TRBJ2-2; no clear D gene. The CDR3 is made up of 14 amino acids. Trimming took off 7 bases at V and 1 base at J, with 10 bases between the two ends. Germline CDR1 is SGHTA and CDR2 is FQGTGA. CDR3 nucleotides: TGTGCCAGCACCCTCGATAGGAACACCGGGGAGCTGTTTTTT. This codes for CASTLDRNTGELFF.

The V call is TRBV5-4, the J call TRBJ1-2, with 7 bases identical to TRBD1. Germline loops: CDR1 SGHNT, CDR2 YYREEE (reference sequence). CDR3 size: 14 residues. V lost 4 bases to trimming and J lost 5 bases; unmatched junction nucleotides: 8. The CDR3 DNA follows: TGTGCCAGCAGCCACCAGGGACAGACATATGGCTACACCTTC. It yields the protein CASSHQGQTYGYTF.

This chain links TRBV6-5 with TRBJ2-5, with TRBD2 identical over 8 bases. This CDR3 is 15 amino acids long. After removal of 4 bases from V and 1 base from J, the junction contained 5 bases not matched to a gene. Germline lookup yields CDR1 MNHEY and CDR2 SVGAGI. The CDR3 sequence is CASSLSGGVQETQYF. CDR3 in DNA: TGTGCCAGCAGTTTATCGGGGGGGGTCCAAGAGACCCAGTACTTC.

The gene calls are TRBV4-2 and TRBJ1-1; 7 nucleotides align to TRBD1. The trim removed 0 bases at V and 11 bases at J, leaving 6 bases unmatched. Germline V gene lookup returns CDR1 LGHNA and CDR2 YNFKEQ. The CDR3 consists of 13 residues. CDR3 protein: CASSQEQGWIAFF. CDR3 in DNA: TGTGCCAGCAGCCAAGAACAGGGGTGGATTGCTTTCTTT.

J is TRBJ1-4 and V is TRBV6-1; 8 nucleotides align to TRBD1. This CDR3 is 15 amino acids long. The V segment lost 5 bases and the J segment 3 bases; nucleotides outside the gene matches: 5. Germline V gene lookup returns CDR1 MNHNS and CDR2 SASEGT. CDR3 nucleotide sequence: TGTGCCAGCAGTTTCGGACAGGGATCTAATGAAAAACTGTTTTTT. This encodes CASSFGQGSNEKLFF.

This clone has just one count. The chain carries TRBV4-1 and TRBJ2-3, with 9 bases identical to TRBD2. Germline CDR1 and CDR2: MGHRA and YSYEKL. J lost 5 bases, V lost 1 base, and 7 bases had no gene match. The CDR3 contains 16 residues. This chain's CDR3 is CASSQGQRGVLDTQYF. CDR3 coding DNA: TGCGCCAGCAGCCAAGGGCAGCGGGGGGTGCTAGATACGCAGTATTTT.

The DNA of the CDR3 is TGTGCCAGCAGGTACAGGGGGACGAACACTGAAGCTTTCTTT. It specifies CASRYRGTNTEAFF. The J gene is TRBJ1-1, the V gene TRBV2; 8 nucleotides align to TRBD1. CDR1 is SNHLY and CDR2 is FYNNEI in the germline V gene. CDR3 size: 14 residues. The J segment lost 1 base and the V segment lost 6 bases, leaving 4 bases of the junction unmatched.

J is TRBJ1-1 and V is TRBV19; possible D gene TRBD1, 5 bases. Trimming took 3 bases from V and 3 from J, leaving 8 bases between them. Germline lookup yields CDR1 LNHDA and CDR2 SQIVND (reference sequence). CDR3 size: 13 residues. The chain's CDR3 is CASSIKGDTEAFF. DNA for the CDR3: TGTGCCAGTAGTATCAAAGGGGACACTGAAGCTTTCTTT.

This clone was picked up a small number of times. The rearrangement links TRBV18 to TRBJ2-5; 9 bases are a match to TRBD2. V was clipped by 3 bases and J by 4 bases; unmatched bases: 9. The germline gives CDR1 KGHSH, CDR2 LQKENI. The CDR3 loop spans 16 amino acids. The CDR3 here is CASSPLSSGVGETQYF. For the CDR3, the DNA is TGTGCCAGCTCACCGCTGTCTAGCGGGGTCGGAGAGACCCAGTACTTC. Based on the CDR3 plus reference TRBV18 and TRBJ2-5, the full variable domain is NAGVMQNPRHLVRRRGQEARLRCSPMKGHSHVYWYRQLPEEGLKFMVYLQKENIIDESGMPKERFSAEFPKEGPSILRIQQVVRGDSAAYFCASSPLSSGVGETQYFGPGTRLLVL.

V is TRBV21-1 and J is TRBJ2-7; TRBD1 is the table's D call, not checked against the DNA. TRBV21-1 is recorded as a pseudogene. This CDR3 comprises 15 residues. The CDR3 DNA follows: TGTGCCAGCAGCATCCGGGACACACCCCGCGGGGAGCAGTACTTC. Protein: CASSIRDTPRGEQYF.

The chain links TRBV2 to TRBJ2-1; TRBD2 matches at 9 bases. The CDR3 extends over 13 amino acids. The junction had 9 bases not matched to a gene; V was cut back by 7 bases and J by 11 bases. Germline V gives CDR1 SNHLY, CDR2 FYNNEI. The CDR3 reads CASMPTSGAQQFF. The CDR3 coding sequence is TGTGCCAGCATGCCGACTAGCGGAGCACAGCAGTTCTTC.

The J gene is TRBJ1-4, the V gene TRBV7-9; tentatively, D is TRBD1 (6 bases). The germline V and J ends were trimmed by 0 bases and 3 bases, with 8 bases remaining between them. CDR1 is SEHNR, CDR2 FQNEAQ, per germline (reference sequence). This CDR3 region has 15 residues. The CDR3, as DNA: TGTGCCAGCAGCTTAGCTCAGGGGTCTAATGAAAAACTGTTTTTT. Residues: CASSLAQGSNEKLFF.

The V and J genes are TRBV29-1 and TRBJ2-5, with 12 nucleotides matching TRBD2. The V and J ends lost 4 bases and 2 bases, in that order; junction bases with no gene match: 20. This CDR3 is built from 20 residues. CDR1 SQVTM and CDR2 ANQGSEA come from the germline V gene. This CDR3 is CSVGGRFFLGLAGSQETQYF. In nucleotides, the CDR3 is TGCAGCGTTGGTGGTCGATTCTTTCTCGGACTAGCGGGGTCTCAAGAGACCCAGTACTTC.

CDR3 protein: CAGRGGLAGATDTQYF. The CDR3 DNA follows: TGTGCCGGGCGTGGGGGACTAGCGGGGGCCACAGATACGCAGTATTTT. The chain combines TRBV2 with TRBJ2-3, with 14 positions matching TRBD2. V lost 11 bases to trimming and J lost 2 bases; unmatched junction nucleotides: 9. Germline loops: CDR1 SNHLY, CDR2 FYNNEI. This CDR3 region has 16 residues.

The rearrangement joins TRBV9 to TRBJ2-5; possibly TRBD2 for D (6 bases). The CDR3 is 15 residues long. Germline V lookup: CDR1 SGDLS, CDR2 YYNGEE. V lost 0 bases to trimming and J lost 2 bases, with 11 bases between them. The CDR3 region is CASSVGGSGQETQYF. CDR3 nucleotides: TGTGCCAGCAGCGTAGGTGGTAGCGGTCAAGAGACCCAGTACTTC. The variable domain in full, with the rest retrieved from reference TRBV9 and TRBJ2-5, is DSGVTQTPKHLITATGQRVTLRCSPRSGDLSVYWYQQSLDQGLQFLIQYYNGEERAKGNILERFSAQQFPDLHSELNLSSLELGDSALYFCASSVGGSGQETQYFGPGTRLLVL.

The CDR3 region has the DNA TGTGCCAGCAGCTTTGATAGGGGCTCCTACAATGAGCAGTTCTTC. The encoded protein is CASSFDRGSYNEQFF. V and J are TRBV7-9 and TRBJ2-1, with a possible D match to TRBD1 (5 bases). Trimming cost V 3 bases and J 0 bases, with 9 bases left between them. The CDR3 contains 15 residues. Germline V CDR1 and CDR2: SEHNR, FQNEAQ (reference sequence).

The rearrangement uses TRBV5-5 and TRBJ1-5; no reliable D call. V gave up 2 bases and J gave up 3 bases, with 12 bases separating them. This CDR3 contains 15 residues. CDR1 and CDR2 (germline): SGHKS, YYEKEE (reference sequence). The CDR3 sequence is CASSFARGYNQPQHF. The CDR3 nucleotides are TGTGCCAGCAGCTTCGCGAGAGGCTACAATCAGCCCCAGCATTTT.

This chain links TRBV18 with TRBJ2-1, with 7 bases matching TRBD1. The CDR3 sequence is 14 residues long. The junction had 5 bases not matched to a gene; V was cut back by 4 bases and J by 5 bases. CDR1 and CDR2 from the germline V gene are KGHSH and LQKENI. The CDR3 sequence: CASSQRQGDNEQFF. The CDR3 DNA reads TGTGCCAGCTCACAGAGACAGGGCGACAATGAGCAGTTCTTC.

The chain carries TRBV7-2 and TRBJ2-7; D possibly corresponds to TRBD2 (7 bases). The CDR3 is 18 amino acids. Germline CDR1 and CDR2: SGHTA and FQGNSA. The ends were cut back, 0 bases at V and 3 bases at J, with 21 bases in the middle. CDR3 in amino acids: CASSLAGGPRYIYYEQYF. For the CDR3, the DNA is TGTGCCAGCAGCTTAGCGGGGGGGCCTAGATATATCTACTACGAGCAGTACTTC.

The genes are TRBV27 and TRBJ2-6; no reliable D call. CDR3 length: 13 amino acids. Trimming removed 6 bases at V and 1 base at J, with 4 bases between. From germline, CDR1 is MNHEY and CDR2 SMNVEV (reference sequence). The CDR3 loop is CASRQSGANVLTF. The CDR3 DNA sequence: TGTGCCAGCAGACAATCTGGGGCCAACGTCCTGACTTTC.